This T cell receptor (beta chain) comes out of a study of blood T cell repertoires in COVID-19. Study-wide background: COVID-19 samples from acute and convalescent phases originated in the United States, Italy and Spain. PBMCs, B-cell-depleted T cells, or T cells provided the cDNA or gDNA that made up the material.

The V segment lost 7 bases and the J segment 3 bases; nucleotides outside the gene matches: 12. The CDR3 length is 16 residues. Germline V gives CDR1 SGHNT, CDR2 YYREEE (reference sequence). As processed by the authors: From reference gene primer amplification, estimates of nucleated cell counts were derived. Generated by immunoSEQ multiplex PCR, the TCRdb table keeps only in-frame clones and is missing some. The DNA gave D and trimming, while V, J and clone size come from that table. Of 54,000 or so clones listed, about nine tenths are singletons. The V call is TRBV5-4, the J call TRBJ1-2; 10 bases are a match to TRBD1. Source material: peripheral blood. This TCR came from a man aged 45-65 years with active COVID-19. The CDR3 spells CASPGTGDLVDYGYTF. The CDR3 DNA reads as TGTGCCAGCCCCGGGACAGGGGACCTCGTTGACTATGGCTACACCTTC.